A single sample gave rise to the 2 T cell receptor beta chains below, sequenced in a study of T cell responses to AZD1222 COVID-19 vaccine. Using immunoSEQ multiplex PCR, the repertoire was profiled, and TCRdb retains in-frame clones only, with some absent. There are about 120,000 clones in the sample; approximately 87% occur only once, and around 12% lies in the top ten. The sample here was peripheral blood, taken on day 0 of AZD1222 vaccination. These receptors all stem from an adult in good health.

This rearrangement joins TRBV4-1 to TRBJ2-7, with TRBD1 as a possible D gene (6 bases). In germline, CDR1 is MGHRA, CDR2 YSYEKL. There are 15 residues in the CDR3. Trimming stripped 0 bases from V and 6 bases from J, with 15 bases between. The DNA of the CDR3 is TGCGCCAGCAGCCAAGAGACCCAGGGGTTCGGCGAGCAGTACTTC. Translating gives CASSQETQGFGEQYF.

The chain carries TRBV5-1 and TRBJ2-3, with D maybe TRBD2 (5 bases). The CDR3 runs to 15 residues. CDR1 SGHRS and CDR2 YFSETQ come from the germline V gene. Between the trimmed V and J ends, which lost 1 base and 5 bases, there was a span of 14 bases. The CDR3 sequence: CASSLTSARGDTQYF. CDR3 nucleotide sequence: TGCGCCAGCAGCTTGACGAGTGCCCGGGGAGATACGCAGTATTTT. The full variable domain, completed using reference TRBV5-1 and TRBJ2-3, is KAGVTQTPRYLIKTRGQQVTLSCSPISGHRSVSWYQQTPGQGLQFLFEYFSETQRNKGNFPGRFSGRQFSNSRSEMNVSTLELGDSALYLCASSLTSARGDTQYFGPGTRLTVL.